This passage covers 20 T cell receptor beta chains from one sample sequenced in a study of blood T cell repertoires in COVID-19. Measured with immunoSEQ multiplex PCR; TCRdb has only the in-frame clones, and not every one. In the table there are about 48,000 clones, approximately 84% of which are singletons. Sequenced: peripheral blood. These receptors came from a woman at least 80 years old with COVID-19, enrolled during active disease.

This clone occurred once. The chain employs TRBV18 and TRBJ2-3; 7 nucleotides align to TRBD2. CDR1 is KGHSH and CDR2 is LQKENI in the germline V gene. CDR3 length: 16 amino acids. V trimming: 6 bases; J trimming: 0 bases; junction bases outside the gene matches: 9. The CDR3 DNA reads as TGTGCCAGCTCCCTCACCGCGGGGGTTAGCACAGATACGCAGTATTTT. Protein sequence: CASSLTAGVSTDTQYF.

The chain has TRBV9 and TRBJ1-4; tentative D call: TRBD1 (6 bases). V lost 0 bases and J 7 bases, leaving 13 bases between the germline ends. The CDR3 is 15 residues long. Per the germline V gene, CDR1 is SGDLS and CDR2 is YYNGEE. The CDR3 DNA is TGTGCCAGCAGCGTAGCTGCGGGGGGCGGTGAAAAACTGTTTTTT. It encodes CASSVAAGGGEKLFF.

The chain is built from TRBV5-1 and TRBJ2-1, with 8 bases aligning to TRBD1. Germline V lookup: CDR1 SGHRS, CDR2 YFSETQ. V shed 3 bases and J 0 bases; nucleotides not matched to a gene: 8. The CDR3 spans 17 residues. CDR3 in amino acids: CASSSRTGRSSYNEQFF. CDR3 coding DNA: TGCGCCAGCAGCTCCCGGACAGGGCGAAGCTCCTACAATGAGCAGTTCTTC.

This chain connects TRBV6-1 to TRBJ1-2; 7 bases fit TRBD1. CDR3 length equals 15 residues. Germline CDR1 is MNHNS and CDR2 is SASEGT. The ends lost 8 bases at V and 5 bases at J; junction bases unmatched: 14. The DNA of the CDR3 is TGTGCCAGCGGACCGGGACAGCCGTTGGGTTATGGCTACACCTTC. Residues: CASGPGQPLGYGYTF.

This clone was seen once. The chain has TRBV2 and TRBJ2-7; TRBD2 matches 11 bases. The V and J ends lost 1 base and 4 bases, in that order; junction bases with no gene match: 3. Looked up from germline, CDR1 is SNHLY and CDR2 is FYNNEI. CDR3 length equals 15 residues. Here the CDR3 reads CASSEGLAGGYEQYF. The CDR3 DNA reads TGTGCCAGCAGTGAAGGGTTAGCGGGGGGGTACGAGCAGTACTTC.

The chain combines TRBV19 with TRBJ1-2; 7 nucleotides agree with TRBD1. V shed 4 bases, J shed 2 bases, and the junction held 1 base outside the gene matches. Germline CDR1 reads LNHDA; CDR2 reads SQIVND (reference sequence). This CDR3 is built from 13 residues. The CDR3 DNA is TGTGCCAGTAGTACACAGGGGAACTATGGCTACACCTTC. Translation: CASSTQGNYGYTF.

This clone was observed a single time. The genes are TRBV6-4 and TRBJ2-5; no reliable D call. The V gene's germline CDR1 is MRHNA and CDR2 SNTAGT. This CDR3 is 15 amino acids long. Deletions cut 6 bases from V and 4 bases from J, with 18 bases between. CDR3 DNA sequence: TGTGCCAGCAGCGCTGGGCCTTCTCTGGGAGAGACCCAGTACTTC. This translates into CASSAGPSLGETQYF.

CDR3 residues: CSVENPNRAAGGYTF. As DNA, the CDR3 is TGCAGCGTCGAAAATCCTAACAGGGCTGCGGGCGGCTACACCTTC. The chain carries TRBV29-1 and TRBJ1-2, with D possibly matching TRBD1 (6 bases). Between the trimmed V and J ends, which lost 6 bases and 8 bases, there was a span of 25 bases. The CDR3 has 15 amino acids. CDR1 SQVTM and CDR2 ANQGSEA come from the germline V gene.

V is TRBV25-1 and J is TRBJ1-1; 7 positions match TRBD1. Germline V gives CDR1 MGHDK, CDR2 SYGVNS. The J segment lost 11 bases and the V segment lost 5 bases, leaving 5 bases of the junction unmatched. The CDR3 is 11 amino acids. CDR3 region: CASSQGVVAFF. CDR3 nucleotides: TGTGCCAGCAGTCAGGGGGTGGTGGCTTTCTTT.

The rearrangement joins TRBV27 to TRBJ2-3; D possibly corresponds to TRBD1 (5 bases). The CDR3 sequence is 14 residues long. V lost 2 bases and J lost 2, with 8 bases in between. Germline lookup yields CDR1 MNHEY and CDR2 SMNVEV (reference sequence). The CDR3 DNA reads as TGTGCCAGCAGTTTAGACAGTTACACAGATACGCAGTATTTT. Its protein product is CASSLDSYTDTQYF.

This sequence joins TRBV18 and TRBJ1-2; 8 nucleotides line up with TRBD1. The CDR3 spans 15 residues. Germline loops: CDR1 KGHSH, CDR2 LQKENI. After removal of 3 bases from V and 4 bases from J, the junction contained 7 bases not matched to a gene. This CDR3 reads CASSPGQGSGYGYTF. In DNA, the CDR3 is TGTGCCAGCTCACCCGGACAGGGATCAGGCTATGGCTACACCTTC.

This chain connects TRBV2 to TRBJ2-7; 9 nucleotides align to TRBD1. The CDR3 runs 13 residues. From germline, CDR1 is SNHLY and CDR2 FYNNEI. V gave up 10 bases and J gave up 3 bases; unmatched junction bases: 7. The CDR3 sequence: CATRDREGYEQYF. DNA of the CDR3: TGTGCCACCCGGGACAGGGAAGGCTACGAGCAGTACTTC.

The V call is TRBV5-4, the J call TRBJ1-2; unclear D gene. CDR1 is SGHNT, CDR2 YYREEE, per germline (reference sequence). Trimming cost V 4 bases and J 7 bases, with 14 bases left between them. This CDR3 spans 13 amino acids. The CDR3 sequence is CASSPRSGFGYTF. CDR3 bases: TGTGCCAGCAGCCCCAGGTCGGGGTTTGGCTACACCTTC.

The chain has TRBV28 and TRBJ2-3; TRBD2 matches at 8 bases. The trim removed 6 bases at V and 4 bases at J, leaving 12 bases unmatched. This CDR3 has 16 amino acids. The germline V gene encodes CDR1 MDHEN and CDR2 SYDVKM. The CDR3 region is CASRITPGGLPDTQYF. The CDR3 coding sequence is TGTGCCAGCAGGATCACCCCGGGGGGGCTTCCAGATACGCAGTATTTT.

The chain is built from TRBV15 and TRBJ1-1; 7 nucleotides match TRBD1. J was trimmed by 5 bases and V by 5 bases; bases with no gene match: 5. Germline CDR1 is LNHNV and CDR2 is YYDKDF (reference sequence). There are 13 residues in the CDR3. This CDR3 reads CATSEDRATEAFF. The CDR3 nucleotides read TGTGCCACCAGCGAAGACAGGGCGACTGAAGCTTTCTTT.

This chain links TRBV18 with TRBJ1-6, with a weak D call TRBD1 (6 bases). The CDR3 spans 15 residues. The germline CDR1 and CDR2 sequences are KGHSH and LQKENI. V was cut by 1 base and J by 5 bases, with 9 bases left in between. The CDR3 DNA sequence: TGTGCCAGCTCACCACTGGGGGCTGATAATTCACCCCTCCACTTT. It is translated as CASSPLGADNSPLHF.

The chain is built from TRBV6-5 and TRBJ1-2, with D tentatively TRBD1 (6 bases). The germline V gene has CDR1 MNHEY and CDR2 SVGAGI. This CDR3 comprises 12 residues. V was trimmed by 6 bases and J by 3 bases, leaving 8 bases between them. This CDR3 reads CASSSGDYGYTF. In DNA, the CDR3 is TGTGCCAGCAGCTCAGGGGACTATGGCTACACCTTC.

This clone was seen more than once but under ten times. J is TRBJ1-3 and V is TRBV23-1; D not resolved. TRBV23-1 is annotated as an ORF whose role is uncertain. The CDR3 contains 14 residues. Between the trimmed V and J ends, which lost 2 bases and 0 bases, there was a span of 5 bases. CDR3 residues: CASSQGSSGNTIYF. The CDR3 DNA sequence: TGCGCCAGCAGTCAAGGTAGCTCTGGAAACACCATATATTTT.

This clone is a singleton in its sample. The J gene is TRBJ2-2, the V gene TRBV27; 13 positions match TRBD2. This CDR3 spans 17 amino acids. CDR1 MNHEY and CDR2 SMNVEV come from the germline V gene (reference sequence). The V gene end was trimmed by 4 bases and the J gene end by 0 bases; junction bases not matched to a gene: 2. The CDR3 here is CASSSTSGRPNTGELFF. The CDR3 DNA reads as TGTGCCAGCAGTTCGACTAGCGGGAGGCCGAACACCGGGGAGCTGTTTTTT.

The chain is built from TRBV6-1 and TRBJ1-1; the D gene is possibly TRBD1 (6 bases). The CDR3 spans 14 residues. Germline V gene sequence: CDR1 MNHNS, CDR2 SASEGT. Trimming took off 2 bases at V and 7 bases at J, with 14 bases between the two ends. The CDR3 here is CASSESRGRGEAFF. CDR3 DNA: TGTGCCAGCAGTGAATCCAGGGGAAGGGGTGAAGCTTTCTTT.